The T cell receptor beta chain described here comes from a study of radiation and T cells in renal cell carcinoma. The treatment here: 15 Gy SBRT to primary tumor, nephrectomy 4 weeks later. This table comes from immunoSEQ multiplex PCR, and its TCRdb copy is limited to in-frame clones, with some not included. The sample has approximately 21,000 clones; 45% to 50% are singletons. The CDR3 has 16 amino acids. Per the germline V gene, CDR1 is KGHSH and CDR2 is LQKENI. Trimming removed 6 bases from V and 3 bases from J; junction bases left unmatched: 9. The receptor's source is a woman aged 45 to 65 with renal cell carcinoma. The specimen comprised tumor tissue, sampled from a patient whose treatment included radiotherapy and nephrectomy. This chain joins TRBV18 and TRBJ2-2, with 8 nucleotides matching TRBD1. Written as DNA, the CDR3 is TGTGCCAGCTCCCTCTCGACAGGGGCGGACACCGGGGAGCTGTTTTTT. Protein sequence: CASSLSTGADTGELFF.